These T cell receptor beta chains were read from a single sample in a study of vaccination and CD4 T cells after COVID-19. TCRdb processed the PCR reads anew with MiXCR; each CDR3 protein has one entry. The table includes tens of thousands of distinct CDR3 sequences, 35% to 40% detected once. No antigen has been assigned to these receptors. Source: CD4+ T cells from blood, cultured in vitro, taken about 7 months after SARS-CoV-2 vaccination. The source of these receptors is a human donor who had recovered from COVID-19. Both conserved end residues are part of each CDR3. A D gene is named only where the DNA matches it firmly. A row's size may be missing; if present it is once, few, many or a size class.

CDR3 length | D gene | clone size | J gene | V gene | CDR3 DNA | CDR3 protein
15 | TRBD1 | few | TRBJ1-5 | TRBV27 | TGTGCCAGCAGTTTAGGAAGAGGGGGCGATCAGCCCCAGCATTTT | CASSLGRGGDQPQHF
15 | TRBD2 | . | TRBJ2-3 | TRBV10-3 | TGTGCCATCACCACGAACGGGAGGGCGACAGATACGCAGTATTTT | CAITTNGRATDTQYF
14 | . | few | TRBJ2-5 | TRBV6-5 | TGTGCCAGCTGTTCCGTGGTGGGCGGGGAGACCCAGTACTTC | CASCSVVGGETQYF
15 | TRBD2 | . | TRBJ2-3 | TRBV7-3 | TGTGCCAGCAGCTTCATAGCGGGGGCCACAGATACGCAGTATTTT | CASSFIAGATDTQYF
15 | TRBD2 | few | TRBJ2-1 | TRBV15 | TGTGCCACCGGCTTACGACTAGCGGGAGTTAATGAGCAGTTCTTC | CATGLRLAGVNEQFF
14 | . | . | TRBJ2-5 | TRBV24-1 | TGTGCCACCTCTGTTTCGGGGGAGCAAGAGACCCAGTACTTC | CATSVSGEQETQYF
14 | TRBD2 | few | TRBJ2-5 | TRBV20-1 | TGCAGTGCTAGTTGGGCGGGGGTACAAGAGACCCAGTACTTC | CSASWAGVQETQYF
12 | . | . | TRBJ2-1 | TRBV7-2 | TGTGCCAGCAGACGGCCTGGGCATGAGCAGTTCTTC | CASRRPGHEQFF
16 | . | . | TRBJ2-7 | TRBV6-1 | TGTGCCAGCAGTGAAGAGGTACGGAGCCAGGCCTACGAGCAGTACTTC | CASSEEVRSQAYEQYF
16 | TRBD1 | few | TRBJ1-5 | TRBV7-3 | TGTGCCAGCAGCTTAATGGCCCAGGGGGTCATTCAGCCCCAGCATTTT | CASSLMAQGVIQPQHF
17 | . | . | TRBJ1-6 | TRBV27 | TGTGCCAGCAGCCCCTTAGGGGTCGCCGGTGGCAATTCACCCCTCCACTTT | CASSPLGVAGGNSPLHF
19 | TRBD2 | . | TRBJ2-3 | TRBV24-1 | TGTGCCACCAGTGGACCGACTAGCGGGAGAGGGGGGGCGGCAGATACGCAGTATTTT | CATSGPTSGRGGAADTQYF
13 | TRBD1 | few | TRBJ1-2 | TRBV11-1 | TGTGCCAGCAGCCAACGGGACAGCTATGGCTACACCTTC | CASSQRDSYGYTF
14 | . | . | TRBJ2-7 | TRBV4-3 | TGCGCCAGCAGCCAAGGGGCAGTCTCCTACGAGCAGTACTTC | CASSQGAVSYEQYF
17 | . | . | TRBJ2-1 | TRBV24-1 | TGTGCCACCAGTGATCCGTCAGGGAAAAGGTCCTACAATGAGCAGTTCTTC | CATSDPSGKRSYNEQFF
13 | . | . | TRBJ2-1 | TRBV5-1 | TGCGCCAGCTCCGAAGGGGGGAGCGATGAGCAGTTCTTC | CASSEGGSDEQFF
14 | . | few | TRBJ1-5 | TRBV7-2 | TGTGCCAGCAGCTTAGTTAACAGCAATCAGCCCCAGCATTTT | CASSLVNSNQPQHF
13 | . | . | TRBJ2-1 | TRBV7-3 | TGTGCCAGCAGCTTACGTCCGGGTGTTGAGCAGTTCTTC | CASSLRPGVEQFF
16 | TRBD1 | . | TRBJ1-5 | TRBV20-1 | TGCAGTGCTAGAGACCGGATAACAGGGGATAGACAGCCCCAGCATTTT | CSARDRITGDRQPQHF
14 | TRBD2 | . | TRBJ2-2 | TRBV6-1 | TGTGCCAGCAAAGGTTTGGGGGGGGCCGGGGAGCTGTTTTTT | CASKGLGGAGELFF
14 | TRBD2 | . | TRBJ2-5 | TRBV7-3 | TGTGCCAGCAGCTTAAGTAGCGGGGGGGAGACCCAGTGCTTC | CASSLSSGGETQCF
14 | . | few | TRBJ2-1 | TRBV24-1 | TGTGCCACCAGTGATTCCAAACTTTACAATGAGCAGTTCTTC | CATSDSKLYNEQFF
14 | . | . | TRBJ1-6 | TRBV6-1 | TGTGCCAGCAGTGGGCGCTCCTATAATTCACCCCTCCACTTT | CASSGRSYNSPLHF
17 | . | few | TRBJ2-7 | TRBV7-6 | TGTGCCAGCAGCTTAGGTCCGGGTCGAACAGGCGGATACGAGCAGTACTTC | CASSLGPGRTGGYEQYF
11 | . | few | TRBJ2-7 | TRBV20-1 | TGCAGTGCTAAGTTGTTCCACGAGCAGTACTTC | CSAKLFHEQYF
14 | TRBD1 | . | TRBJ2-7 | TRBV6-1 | TGTGCCAGCAGTGACGGACAGGGACCCTACGAGCAGTACTTC | CASSDGQGPYEQYF
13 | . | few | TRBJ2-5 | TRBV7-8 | TGTGCCAGCAACCCCCAACGCGGGGAGACCCAGTACTTC | CASNPQRGETQYF
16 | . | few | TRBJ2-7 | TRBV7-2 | TGTGCCAGCAGACCTAGTGACTGGGACTTTTCCTACGAGCAGTACTTC | CASRPSDWDFSYEQYF
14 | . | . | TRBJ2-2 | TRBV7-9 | TGTGCCAGCAGCCCCGGGAGAGTCACCGGGGAGCTGTTTTTT | CASSPGRVTGELFF
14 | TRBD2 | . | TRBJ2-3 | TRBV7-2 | TGTGCCAGCAGCTTGAGCGGGAGTGCGGATACGCAGTATTTT | CASSLSGSADTQYF
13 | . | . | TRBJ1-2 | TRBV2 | TGTGCCAGCACCCTAGTATGGGGGGACGGCTACACCTTC | CASTLVWGDGYTF
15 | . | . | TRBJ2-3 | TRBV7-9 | TGTGCCAGCAGCTTAGTCCGGACCTTCACAGATACGCAGTATTTT | CASSLVRTFTDTQYF
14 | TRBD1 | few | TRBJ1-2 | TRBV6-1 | TGTGCCAGCAGTGAATGGTACAGGGGGTATGGCTACACCTTC | CASSEWYRGYGYTF
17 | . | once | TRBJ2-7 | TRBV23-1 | TGCGCCAGCAGCCGAGCAGACCCCCAGTCTTGGGCCTACGAGCAGTACTTC | CASSRADPQSWAYEQYF
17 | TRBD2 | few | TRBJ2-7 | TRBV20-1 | TGCAGTGCTAGAGAGCTAGCGGGAGGGCCAGTGTCCTACGAGCAGTACTTC | CSARELAGGPVSYEQYF
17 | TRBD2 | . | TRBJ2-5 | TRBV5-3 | TGTGCCAGAAGCTTGGCTGTGGCGGGAGGGCGCCAAGAGACCCAGTACTTC | CARSLAVAGGRQETQYF
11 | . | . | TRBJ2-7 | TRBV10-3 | TGTGCCATCAGTGTCTCCTACGAGCAGTACTTC | CAISVSYEQYF
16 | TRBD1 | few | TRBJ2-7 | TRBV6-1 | TGTGCCAGCAGCCGCCATCTACCAGGACAGGGCTACGAGCAGTACTTC | CASSRHLPGQGYEQYF
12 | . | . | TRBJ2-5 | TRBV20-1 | TGCAGTGCTAGGTCGGGTTTTTTGACCCAGTACTTC | CSARSGFLTQYF
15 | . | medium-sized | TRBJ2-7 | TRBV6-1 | TGTGCCAGCAGTGATAGGATCGCAGGCTCCTACGAGCAGTACTTC | CASSDRIAGSYEQYF
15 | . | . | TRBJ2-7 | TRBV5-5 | TGTGCCAGCAGCTTGGCCCCCGACAGTTCCTACGAGCAGTACTTC | CASSLAPDSSYEQYF
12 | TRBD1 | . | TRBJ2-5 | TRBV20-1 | TGCAGTGCTAGACAGGGGGAAGAGACCCAGTACTTC | CSARQGEETQYF
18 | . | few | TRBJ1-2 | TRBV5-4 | TGTGCCAGCAGCTCCATACCCGGGACGCGACCGCGACACTATGGCTACACCTTC | CASSSIPGTRPRHYGYTF